The sequence of this TCR beta chain was determined in a study of blood T cell repertoires in COVID-19. Study details: Italy, Spain and the United States were the sources of the convalescent and acute COVID-19 samples. Sample material is recorded as cDNA or gDNA derived from T cells, B-cell-depleted T cells, or PBMCs.

This clone was observed a handful of times. The germline V gene encodes CDR1 SGHRS and CDR2 YFSETQ. V lost 3 bases and J lost 6, with 6 bases in between. The CDR3 has 12 amino acids. Source study methods: Cell counts per sample came from amplifying reference gene primers. Measured with immunoSEQ multiplex PCR; TCRdb has only the in-frame clones, and not every one. V and J calls and clone size are as listed in that table; D and trimming were resolved from the DNA. The sample has around 180,000 clones; approximately 90% are singletons. The V gene is TRBV5-1, the J gene TRBJ2-2, with D maybe TRBD1 (5 bases). The specimen sequenced was peripheral blood. The receptor was isolated from a human donor in a cohort sampled during active COVID-19. The CDR3 nucleotides read TGCGCCAGCAGCTGGGGCGCCGGGGAGCTGTTTTTT. Translating gives CASSWGAGELFF.